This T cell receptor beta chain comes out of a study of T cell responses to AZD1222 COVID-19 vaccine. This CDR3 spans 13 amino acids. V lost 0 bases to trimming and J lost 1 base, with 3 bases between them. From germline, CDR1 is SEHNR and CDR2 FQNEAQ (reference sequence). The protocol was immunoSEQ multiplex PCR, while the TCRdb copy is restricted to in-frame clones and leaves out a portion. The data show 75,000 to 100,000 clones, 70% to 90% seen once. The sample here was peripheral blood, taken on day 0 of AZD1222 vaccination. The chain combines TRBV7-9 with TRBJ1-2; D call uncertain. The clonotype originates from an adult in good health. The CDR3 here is CASSLASNYGYTF. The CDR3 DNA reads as TGTGCCAGCAGCTTAGCGAGTAACTATGGCTACACCTTC.